This T cell receptor beta chain was recorded in a study of control samples from healthy donors and cancer patients (TCRdb year 2020). CDR1 MDHEN and CDR2 SYDVKM were looked up in the germline V gene. Inclusive of the bounding cysteine and phenylalanine, the CDR3 is 15 residues long. The entry retains the CDR3 DNA only, 45 bases that are in frame from base 1. Compared with germline, V lacks 5 bases and J lacks 7 bases; bases without a gene match: 10. To note about this clone: The clone's antigen remains unknown. Base qualities are not at hand, and no much larger clone is one base apart.

The library was prepared using the immunoSEQ multiplex PCR assay. TCRdb took this table from immuneACCESS and kept in-frame rearrangements with V and J called. Such tables lack part of the clones; where checked against another copy, unresolved V genes explain under half of the gap, and the rest is unexplained. The sample data list 120,000 or so clones, and 91% of these were observed just once. Approximately 7.8% of the sample goes to the ten largest clones. Sequencing was carried out using blood. The chain is assembled from TRBV28 and TRBJ1-2, with 10 middle bases fitting TRBD1. The receptor was derived from a woman aged 18-30 years in good health. The DNA is TGTGCCAGCAGTACCGGACAGGGGGGGTATTTTGGCTACACCTTC. This codes for CASSTGQGGYFGYTF.